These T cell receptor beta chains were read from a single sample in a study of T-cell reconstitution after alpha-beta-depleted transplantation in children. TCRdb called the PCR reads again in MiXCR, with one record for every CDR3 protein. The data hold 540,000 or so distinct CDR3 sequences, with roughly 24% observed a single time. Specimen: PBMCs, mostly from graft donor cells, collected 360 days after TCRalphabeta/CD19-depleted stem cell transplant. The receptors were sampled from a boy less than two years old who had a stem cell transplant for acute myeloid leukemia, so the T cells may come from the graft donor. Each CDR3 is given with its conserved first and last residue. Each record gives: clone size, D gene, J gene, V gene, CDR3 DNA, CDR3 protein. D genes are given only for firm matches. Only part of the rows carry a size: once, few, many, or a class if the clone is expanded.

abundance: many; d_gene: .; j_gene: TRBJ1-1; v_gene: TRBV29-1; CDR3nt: TGCAGCTTCAACTGGGGCACTGAAGCTTTCTTT; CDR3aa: CSFNWGTEAFF
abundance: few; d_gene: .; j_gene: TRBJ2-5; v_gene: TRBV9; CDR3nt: TGTGCCAGCAGCCCAAGGTCGGGTTTACAAGAGACCCAGTACTTC; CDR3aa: CASSPRSGLQETQYF
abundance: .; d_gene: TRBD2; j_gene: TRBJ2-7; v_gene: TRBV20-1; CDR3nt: TGCTGTGCCATTTCTGTAGCGGGGGGGCCATACGAGCAGTACTTC; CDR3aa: CCAISVAGGPYEQYF
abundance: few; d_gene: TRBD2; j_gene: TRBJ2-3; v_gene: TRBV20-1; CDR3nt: TGCCGAACTCTAGCGGGGGGCGTCACAGATACGCAGTATTTT; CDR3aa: CRTLAGGVTDTQYF
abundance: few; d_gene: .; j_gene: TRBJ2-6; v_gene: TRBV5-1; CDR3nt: TGCGCCAGCAGCTTGGTCCCCTCTGGGGCCAACGTCCTGACTTTC; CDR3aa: CASSLVPSGANVLTF
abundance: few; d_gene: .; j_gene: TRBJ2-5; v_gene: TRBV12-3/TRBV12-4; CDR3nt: TGTGCCAGCAGTTTGACTACTCCAGGGGAGACCCAGTACTTC; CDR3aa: CASSLTTPGETQYF
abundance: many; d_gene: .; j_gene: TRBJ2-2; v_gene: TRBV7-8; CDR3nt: TGTGCCAGCAGCTTGGAGCTAGGGGAGCTGTTTTTT; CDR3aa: CASSLELGELFF
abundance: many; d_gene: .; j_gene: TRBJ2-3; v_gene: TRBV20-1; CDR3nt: TGCAGTGCCGTTCAGCCCCTGGAGGCAGATACGCAGTATTTT; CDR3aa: CSAVQPLEADTQYF
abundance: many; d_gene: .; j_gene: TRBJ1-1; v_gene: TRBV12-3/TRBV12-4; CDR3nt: TGTGCCAGCAGTTTTTCTGGAAGGAACACTGAAGCTTTCTTT; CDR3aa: CASSFSGRNTEAFF
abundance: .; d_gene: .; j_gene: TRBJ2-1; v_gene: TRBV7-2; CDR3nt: TGTGCCAGCAGCTCAGGGGACCCCTACAATGAGCAGTTCTTC; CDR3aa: CASSSGDPYNEQFF
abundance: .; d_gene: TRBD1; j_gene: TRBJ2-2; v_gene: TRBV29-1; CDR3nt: TGCAGCGTTGGGAGGACAGGAGAGGAGCTGTTTTTT; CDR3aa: CSVGRTGEELFF